Each of the 22 T cell receptor beta chains below was sequenced from the same sample in a study of CD8+CD57+ T cells in acquired aplastic anemia. Patients selected for sequencing had displayed CD8+CD57+ cell expansion by flow cytometry. TCR beta VDJ and CDR3 were profiled, and genomic DNA was the template. TCRdb reprocessed the reads with MiXCR, giving one entry per CDR3 protein. The sample includes about 190,000 distinct CDR3 sequences, 48% of them seen just once. Sequences were obtained from sorted CD4+, CD8+, or CD8+CD57+ T cells (not recorded which) from PBMCs. Every receptor here comes from a human donor with aplastic anemia.

Here the CDR3 DNA reads TGTGCCAGCAGCCACTCGGGCTCTTATGGCTACACCTTC. It encodes CASSHSGSYGYTF. The gene calls are TRBV7-2 and TRBJ1-2; D not certain. CDR1 and CDR2 (germline): SGHTA, FQGNSA. V was cut by 5 bases and J by 5 bases, with 12 bases left in between. This CDR3 comprises 13 residues. Together with reference TRBV7-2 and TRBJ1-2, the CDR3 gives the full variable domain: GAGVSQSPSNKVTEKGKDVELRCDPISGHTALYWYRQSLGQGLEFLIYFQGNSAPDKSGLPSDRFSAERTGGSVSTLTIQRTQQEDSAVYLCASSHSGSYGYTFGSGTRLTVV.

This clonotype has ten or more counts. The CDR3 region is CSARTSGSEQTLGFF. The CDR3 DNA sequence: TGCAGTGCTAGGACTAGCGGGAGCGAACAAACCCTGGGGTTCTTC. The chain combines TRBV20-1 with TRBJ2-1; TRBD2 agrees at 12 bases. Germline V gene lookup returns CDR1 DFQATT and CDR2 SNEGSKA (reference sequence). CDR3 length: 15 amino acids. V dropped 3 bases and J dropped 15; count of bases not matched to a gene: 15.

At least ten counts were recorded for this clonotype. The V call is TRBV2, the J call TRBJ1-5; D possibly corresponds to TRBD1 (5 bases). Trimming pared 8 bases from V and 4 bases from J, leaving 12 bases between. This CDR3 spans 13 amino acids. From germline, CDR1 is SNHLY and CDR2 FYNNEI. The CDR3 spells CASAWDVNQPQHF. In DNA, the CDR3 is TGTGCCAGCGCCTGGGACGTTAATCAGCCCCAGCATTTT.

There are many counts of this clonotype. The J gene is TRBJ2-7, the V gene TRBV6-4; no firm D call. The germline CDR1 and CDR2 sequences are MRHNA and SNTAGT. The CDR3 extends over 12 amino acids. V lost 7 bases and J lost 0, with 7 bases in between. The CDR3: CASTERSYEQYF. CDR3 sequence (DNA): TGTGCCAGCACTGAACGCTCCTACGAGCAGTACTTC.

At least ten counts were recorded for this clonotype. This chain uses TRBV5-1 with TRBJ2-2; no clear D gene. This CDR3 is built from 13 residues. Trimming removed 4 bases from V and 7 bases from J, with 11 bases in between. Germline V lookup: CDR1 SGHRS, CDR2 YFSETQ. The CDR3 coding sequence is TGCGCCAGCAGCATACCAGGCGGCGGGGAGCTGTTTTTT. Residues: CASSIPGGGELFF.

The chain combines TRBV20-1 with TRBJ1-1; 11 positions match TRBD1. With 1 base clipped from V and 3 bases from J, the junction kept 10 bases outside the gene matches. CDR1 and CDR2 from the germline V gene are DFQATT and SNEGSKA (reference sequence). This CDR3 is 17 amino acids long. The CDR3 bases are TGCAGTGCTAGAGGGCCCCCTGGACAGGGGGCATACACTGAAGCTTTCTTT. Translation gives CSARGPPGQGAYTEAFF.

The chain is built from TRBV7-8 and TRBJ2-1, with unresolved D. The CDR3 consists of 13 residues. Germline V gene data show CDR1 as SGHVS and CDR2 as FQNEAQ. V dropped 0 bases and J dropped 6 bases, with 6 bases sitting between them. The CDR3 sequence is CASSLARVNEQFF. DNA of the CDR3: TGTGCCAGCAGCTTAGCTAGGGTCAATGAGCAGTTCTTC. Full variable domain (remainder filled in from reference TRBV7-8 and TRBJ2-1): GAGVSQSPRYKVAKRGQDVALRCDPISGHVSLFWYQQALGQGPEFLTYFQNEAQLDKSGLPSDRFFAERPEGSVSTLKIQRTQQEDSAVYLCASSLARVNEQFFGPGTRLTVL.

The chain couples TRBV5-6 to TRBJ1-1; the D gene is possibly TRBD1 (5 bases). The CDR3 contains 12 residues. Germline V lookup: CDR1 SGHDT, CDR2 YYEEEE. Trimming took off 4 bases at V and 5 bases at J, with 9 bases between the two ends. CDR3 protein: CASSRGGTEAFF. CDR3 nucleotide sequence: TGTGCCAGCAGCAGGGGTGGGACTGAAGCTTTCTTT. The whole variable domain, remainder taken from reference TRBV5-6 and TRBJ1-1, is DAGVTQSPTHLIKTRGQQVTLRCSPKSGHDTVSWYQQALGQGPQFIFQYYEEEERQRGNFPDRFSGHQFPNYSSELNVNALLLGDSALYLCASSRGGTEAFFGQGTRLTVV.

This sequence joins TRBV11-1 and TRBJ2-3; D gene unclear. The CDR3 spans 14 residues. V dropped 5 bases and J dropped 0 bases, with 9 bases sitting between them. Looked up from germline, CDR1 is SGHAT and CDR2 is FQDESV (reference sequence). CDR3 region: CASSVEASTDTQYF. Here the CDR3 DNA reads TGTGCCAGCAGCGTAGAGGCTAGCACAGATACGCAGTATTTT.

This sequence joins TRBV7-9 and TRBJ1-1, with D unclear. The germline V and J ends were trimmed by 7 bases and 3 bases, with 9 bases remaining between them. Per germline, CDR1 SEHNR and CDR2 FQNEAQ (reference sequence). CDR3 size: 12 residues. The CDR3 DNA reads TGTGCCAGCACTGGGAATTACACTGAAGCTTTCTTT. Translation gives CASTGNYTEAFF.

This clonotype turned up a few times. The chain has TRBV20-1 and TRBJ2-7, with a tentative D call TRBD1 (6 bases). The length of the CDR3 is 14 residues. Germline loops: CDR1 DFQATT, CDR2 SNEGSKA (reference sequence). V dropped 1 base and J dropped 2 bases, with 12 bases sitting between them. The CDR3 region has the DNA TGCAGTGCTAGAGTTGGGGGCGGAACCTACGAGCAGTACTTC. Its translation: CSARVGGGTYEQYF.

This clonotype was seen at least ten times. This chain uses TRBV9 with TRBJ2-7; possibly TRBD1 for D (6 bases). Germline CDR1 is SGDLS and CDR2 is YYNGEE. The V and J ends lost 4 bases and 2 bases respectively, with 13 bases between them. The CDR3 is 14 amino acids. CDR3 sequence: CASSPRAGAYEQYF. CDR3 DNA sequence: TGTGCCAGCAGCCCGCGGGCAGGGGCCTACGAGCAGTACTTC.

The chain couples TRBV25-1 to TRBJ2-7; maybe TRBD2 (6 bases). The ends were cut back, 6 bases at V and 0 bases at J, with 12 bases in the middle. This CDR3 spans 14 amino acids. Germline V lookup: CDR1 MGHDK, CDR2 SYGVNS. CDR3 amino acids: CASRGGLSSYEQYF. The CDR3 nucleotides read TGTGCCAGCAGAGGAGGGCTTAGCTCCTACGAGCAGTACTTC.

This clonotype was seen many times. The chain has TRBV7-2 and TRBJ2-2; a weak D match, TRBD1 (6 bases). This CDR3 has 16 residues. Germline V lookup: CDR1 SGHTA, CDR2 FQGNSA. V lost 2 bases to trimming and J lost 2 bases, with 12 bases between them. The DNA for the CDR3 is TGTGCCAGCAGCTTATTAAGGACAGTCAACACCGGGGAGCTGTTTTTT. The encoded protein is CASSLLRTVNTGELFF.

This clonotype came up once. V gene TRBV2 combines with J gene TRBJ2-2, with D unclear. Germline lookup yields CDR1 SNHLY and CDR2 FYNNEI. CDR3 length: 13 residues. Deletions cut 3 bases from V and 3 bases from J, with 5 bases between. The CDR3 bases are TGTGCCAGCAGTGATATTTACACCGGGGAGCTGTTTTTT. Protein sequence: CASSDIYTGELFF.

The chain recombines TRBV14 with TRBJ2-3; D is ambiguous. The CDR3 sequence is 13 residues long. Trimming shortened V by 1 base and J by 2 bases, and 4 bases separated the two germline ends. Per germline, CDR1 SGHDN and CDR2 FVKESK. The CDR3 spells CASSQVHTDTQYF. CDR3 sequence (DNA): TGTGCCAGCAGCCAAGTCCACACAGATACGCAGTATTTT.

The CDR3, as DNA: TGTGCCAGCAGCTTAGTTAACCTGGGGGAGCAGTACTTC. This sequence encodes CASSLVNLGEQYF. This chain connects TRBV7-3 to TRBJ2-7; D unresolved. The CDR3 covers 13 residues. The germline V gene has CDR1 SGHTA and CDR2 FQGTGA. V was trimmed by 2 bases and J by 7 bases, leaving 12 bases between them.

A note on this clonotype: A much larger clone lies a single base off, so this may be a read error. The chain carries TRBV6-1 and TRBJ2-1, with D unresolved. Trimming left V 7 bases short and J 2 bases short, with 12 bases between. The CDR3 has 14 residues. Germline values: CDR1 MNHNS, CDR2 SASEGT. CDR3: CASKHGVAYNEQFF. The CDR3 DNA follows: TGTGCCAGCAAGCATGGGGTGGCCTACAATGAGCAGTTCTTC.

J is TRBJ1-2 and V is TRBV20-1, with 8 bases fitting TRBD1. Per germline, CDR1 DFQATT and CDR2 SNEGSKA (reference sequence). The length of the CDR3 is 14 residues. V trimming: 0 bases; J trimming: 4 bases; junction bases outside the gene matches: 4. This CDR3 reads CSARDLDRAYGYTF. In DNA, the CDR3 is TGCAGTGCTAGAGATCTGGACAGGGCCTATGGCTACACCTTC.

This clonotype was seen a single time. CDR3: CASSPGLAGVHEQYF. In DNA, the CDR3 is TGTGCCAGCAGTCCGGGACTAGCGGGAGTCCACGAGCAGTACTTC. The chain employs TRBV5-5 and TRBJ2-7; 14 bases are a match to TRBD2. The CDR3 covers 15 residues. Trimming cost V 5 bases and J 5 bases; bases outside gene matches: 6. The germline gives CDR1 SGHKS, CDR2 YYEKEE (reference sequence).

The CDR3, as DNA: TGTGCCGGCACCCTACAGGGGGTGGCTAACTCACCCCTCCACTTT. It is translated as CAGTLQGVANSPLHF. The V gene is TRBV6-1, the J gene TRBJ1-6; 8 positions match TRBD1. Germline CDR1 MNHNS, CDR2 SASEGT. This CDR3 is 15 amino acids long. The V segment lost 11 bases and the J segment 10 bases; nucleotides outside the gene matches: 16.

A few counts support this clonotype. The CDR3 region is CASRISGKLFF. The CDR3 DNA is TGTGCCAGCAGGATCTCTGGAAAACTGTTTTTT. The chain combines TRBV2 with TRBJ1-4; D remains unclear. The CDR3 runs 11 residues. The germline gives CDR1 SNHLY, CDR2 FYNNEI. Between the trimmed V and J ends, which lost 6 bases and 10 bases, there was a span of 9 bases.